This T cell receptor beta chain was obtained from a study of T-cell reconstitution after alpha-beta-depleted transplantation in children. For TCRbeta, the library was prepared with unique molecular identifiers. A single record per CDR3 protein comes from TCRdb applying MiXCR to the PCR reads. Counted here are hundreds of thousands of distinct CDR3 sequences, around 12% occurring once; the ten biggest clones make up around 3%. Trimming cost V 4 bases and J 6 bases, with 18 bases left between them. CDR3 length: 15 amino acids. From germline, CDR1 is PRHDT and CDR2 FYEKMQ (reference sequence). The rearrangement joins TRBV13 to TRBJ1-1; tentative D call: TRBD1 (6 bases). The input for sequencing was PBMCs from the stem cell graft donor, taken from the stem cell graft. This TCR was sampled from a human donor who donated a stem cell graft to a child with acute lymphoblastic leukemia. CDR3 region: CASSSTRGAGPEAFF. The CDR3 nucleotides are TGTGCCAGCAGCTCCACCAGGGGCGCGGGCCCTGAAGCTTTCTTT.